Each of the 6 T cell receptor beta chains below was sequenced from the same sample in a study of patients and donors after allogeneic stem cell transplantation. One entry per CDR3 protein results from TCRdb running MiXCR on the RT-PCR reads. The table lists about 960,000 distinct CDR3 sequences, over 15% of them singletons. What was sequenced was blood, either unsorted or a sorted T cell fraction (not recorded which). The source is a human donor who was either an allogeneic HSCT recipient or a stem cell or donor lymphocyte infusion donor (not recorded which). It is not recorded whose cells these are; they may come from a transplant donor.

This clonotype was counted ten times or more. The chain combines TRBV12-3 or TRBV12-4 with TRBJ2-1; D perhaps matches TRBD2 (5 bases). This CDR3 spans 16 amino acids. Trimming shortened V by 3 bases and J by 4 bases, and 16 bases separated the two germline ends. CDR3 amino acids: CASSLREFGPYNEQFF. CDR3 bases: TGTGCCAGCAGTTTGAGGGAGTTTGGGCCATACAATGAGCAGTTCTTC.

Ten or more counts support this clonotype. Here the CDR3 reads CASSSLTSGGSDTQYF. The CDR3 region has the DNA TGTGCCAGCAGCTCCCTGACTAGCGGGGGATCAGATACGCAGTATTTT. J is TRBJ2-3 and V is TRBV7-8, with 12 bases identical to TRBD2. The CDR3 length is 16 residues. CDR1 SGHVS and CDR2 FQNEAQ come from the germline V gene. The V and J ends lost 4 bases and 4 bases, in that order; junction bases with no gene match: 6.

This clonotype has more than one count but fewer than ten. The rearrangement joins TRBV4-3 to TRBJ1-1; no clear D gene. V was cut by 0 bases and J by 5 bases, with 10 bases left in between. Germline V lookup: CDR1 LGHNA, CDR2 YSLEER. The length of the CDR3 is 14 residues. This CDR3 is CASSQDPSVTEAFF. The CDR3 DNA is TGCGCCAGCAGCCAAGATCCGTCCGTTACTGAAGCTTTCTTT.

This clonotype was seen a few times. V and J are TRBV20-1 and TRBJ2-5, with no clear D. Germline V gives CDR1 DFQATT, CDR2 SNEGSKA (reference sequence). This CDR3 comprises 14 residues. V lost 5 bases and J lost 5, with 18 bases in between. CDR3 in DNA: TGCAGTGCTGCCACTCCGAATTCCGTGGAGACCCAGTACTTC. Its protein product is CSAATPNSVETQYF.

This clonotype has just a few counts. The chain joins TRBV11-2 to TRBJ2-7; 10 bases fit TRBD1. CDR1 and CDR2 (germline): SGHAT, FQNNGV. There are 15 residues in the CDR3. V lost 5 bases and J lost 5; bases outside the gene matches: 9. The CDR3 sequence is CASSPGTGVLHEQYF. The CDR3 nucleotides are TGTGCCAGCAGCCCCGGGACAGGGGTTTTACACGAGCAGTACTTC.

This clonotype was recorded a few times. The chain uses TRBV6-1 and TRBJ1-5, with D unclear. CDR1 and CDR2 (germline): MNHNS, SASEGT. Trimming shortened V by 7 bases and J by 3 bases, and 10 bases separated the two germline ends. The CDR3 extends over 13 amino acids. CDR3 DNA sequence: TGTGCCAGCATCGGTAGGGTCAATCAGCCCCAGCATTTT. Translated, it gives CASIGRVNQPQHF.